The 19 T cell receptor beta chains listed next were all sequenced from one sample in a study of blood T cell repertoires in COVID-19. The protocol was immunoSEQ multiplex PCR, while the TCRdb copy is restricted to in-frame clones and leaves out a portion. The data contain roughly 200,000 clones, over 70% of them singletons. Sequencing was carried out using peripheral blood. These receptors were taken from a woman in her 70s with acute or convalescent COVID-19.

The V gene is TRBV5-4, the J gene TRBJ2-5; 10 positions match TRBD1. Germline V gene sequence: CDR1 SGHNT, CDR2 YYREEE (reference sequence). V was pared by 3 bases and J by 5 bases, with 4 bases of the junction left unmatched. The CDR3 extends over 14 amino acids. In DNA form, the CDR3 reads TGTGCCAGCAGCTCGACAGGGGGCGAGGAGACCCAGTACTTC. Amino acid sequence: CASSSTGGEETQYF.

This CDR3 reads CASSVDSAGNTIYF. The CDR3 coding sequence is TGCGCCAGCAGCGTGGACTCCGCTGGAAACACCATATATTTT. The gene calls are TRBV5-1 and TRBJ1-3; D gene ambiguous. There are 14 residues in the CDR3. V gave up 4 bases and J gave up 2 bases, with 10 bases separating them. Germline V gives CDR1 SGHRS, CDR2 YFSETQ.

V gene TRBV19 combines with J gene TRBJ1-1; 10 nucleotides agree with TRBD1. Trimming took 5 bases from V and 4 from J; bases not matched to a gene: 10. The CDR3 has 16 amino acids. Germline assignment: CDR1 LNHDA and CDR2 SQIVND (reference sequence). The CDR3, as DNA: TGTGCCAGTAGTCCTCAAACCGGGACAGGGGTCACTGAAGCTTTCTTT. Protein: CASSPQTGTGVTEAFF.

CDR3 residues: CASSLRVVGTGGRGEQFF. Written as DNA, the CDR3 is TGTGCCAGCAGCTTAAGGGTAGTGGGGACAGGGGGCCGGGGTGAGCAGTTCTTC. The V and J genes are TRBV11-2 and TRBJ2-1; 12 bases map to TRBD1. CDR1 is SGHAT and CDR2 is FQNNGV in the germline V gene. V lost 2 bases to trimming and J lost 9 bases; unmatched junction nucleotides: 14. CDR3 length equals 18 residues.

J is TRBJ1-5 and V is TRBV7-2, with D possibly matching TRBD1 (6 bases). Germline V gives CDR1 SGHTA, CDR2 FQGNSA. The CDR3 spans 15 residues. V lost 2 bases and J 4 bases, leaving 12 bases between the germline ends. The CDR3 sequence: CASSLLVGANQPQHF. The DNA of the CDR3 is TGTGCCAGCAGCTTATTGGTGGGGGCTAATCAGCCCCAGCATTTT.

CDR3 DNA sequence: TGTGCCAGCAGCCCGAGAGCTAGCGGGAGGGCCATCGAGCAGTACTTC. The encoded protein is CASSPRASGRAIEQYF. V usage is TRBV7-3 and J usage is TRBJ2-7, with 12 positions matching TRBD2. The CDR3 loop spans 16 amino acids. After removal of 5 bases from V and 6 bases from J, the junction contained 11 bases not matched to a gene. Germline loops: CDR1 SGHTA, CDR2 FQGTGA.

V usage is TRBV14 and J usage is TRBJ2-7, with 13 bases fitting TRBD2. The CDR3 spans 16 residues. CDR1 SGHDN and CDR2 FVKESK come from the germline V gene. The V gene end was trimmed by 4 bases and the J gene end by 2 bases; junction bases not matched to a gene: 5. CDR3 nucleotides: TGTGCCAGCAGCCTACTAGCGGGAGGGCCAACCTACGAGCAGTACTTC. Protein sequence: CASSLLAGGPTYEQYF.

This clone was seen only a few times. This rearrangement joins TRBV27 to TRBJ1-1; D gene uncertain. The V gene lost 3 bases and the J gene lost 3 bases, with 8 bases spanning the gap. Looked up from germline, CDR1 is MNHEY and CDR2 is SMNVEV (reference sequence). This CDR3 is 13 amino acids long. The chain's CDR3 is CASSLVEDTEAFF. The CDR3 DNA follows: TGTGCCAGCAGTTTGGTGGAGGACACTGAAGCTTTCTTT.

The V gene is TRBV7-8, the J gene TRBJ2-7; 7 bases fit TRBD1. CDR3 length: 15 amino acids. Trimming took 5 bases from V and 3 from J; bases not matched to a gene: 10. Germline V gives CDR1 SGHVS, CDR2 FQNEAQ. In DNA form, the CDR3 reads TGTGCCAGCAGCACAGCCGCGGCAGGGGGCTACGAGCAGTACTTC. Translation gives CASSTAAAGGYEQYF.

The chain links TRBV10-3 to TRBJ2-5; D is possibly TRBD1 (5 bases). This CDR3 contains 13 residues. The V and J ends lost 2 bases and 7 bases respectively, with 11 bases between them. Germline CDR1 and CDR2: ENHRY and SYGVKD. The CDR3 DNA is TGTGCCATCAGTGAGATACCGCAGGGGACCCAGTACTTC. Translated, it gives CAISEIPQGTQYF.

About this clone: Distinct nucleotide sequences in the sample also encode this CDR3. The chain employs TRBV19 and TRBJ2-2; D unresolved. The CDR3 length is 14 residues. Germline assignment: CDR1 LNHDA and CDR2 SQIVND (reference sequence). V lost 1 base, J lost 4 bases, and 7 bases lay in between. The CDR3 nucleotides are TGTGCCAGTAGTATAGTTGGCGGCACCGGGGAGCTGTTTTTT. The encoded protein is CASSIVGGTGELFF.

This clone was recorded once. The V gene is TRBV2, the J gene TRBJ2-1; 10 bases line up with TRBD2. V shed 3 bases and J 1 base; nucleotides not matched to a gene: 9. CDR3 length equals 18 residues. From germline, CDR1 is SNHLY and CDR2 FYNNEI. The CDR3 DNA is TGTGCCAGCAGTGATTTGCCTAAAGCGGGGGGGTCCTACAATGAGCAGTTCTTC. Translating gives CASSDLPKAGGSYNEQFF.

The V call is TRBV6-5, the J call TRBJ1-1; no clear D. This CDR3 region has 13 residues. Trimming removed 7 bases from V and 3 bases from J, with 12 bases in between. The germline gives CDR1 MNHEY, CDR2 SVGAGI. The CDR3 DNA is TGTGCCAGCATTGGTTGGGAGGACACTGAAGCTTTCTTT. Its protein is CASIGWEDTEAFF.

The table lists this clone with a count of one. This chain connects TRBV28 to TRBJ2-7; D may be TRBD2 (6 bases). V was shortened by 2 bases and J by 7 bases, with 15 bases between the two germline ends. Germline-derived CDR1 and CDR2 are MDHEN and SYDVKM. The CDR3 spans 14 residues. CDR3: CASSLGGSRREQYF. CDR3 in DNA: TGTGCCAGCAGTTTAGGGGGGTCCCGACGAGAGCAGTACTTC. The full variable domain, in which reference TRBV28 and TRBJ2-7 provide the parts outside the CDR3, is DVKVTQSSRYLVKRTGEKVFLECVQDMDHENMFWYRQDPGLGLRLIYFSYDVKMKEKGDIPEGYSVSREKKERFSLILESASTNQTSMYLCASSLGGSRREQYFGPGTRLTVT.

This clone appeared a few times. V and J are TRBV11-1 and TRBJ2-1; weak D call: TRBD1 (5 bases). The CDR3 spans 15 residues. With 2 bases removed from V and 5 bases from J, the gap between germline ends came to 13 bases. Per germline, CDR1 SGHAT and CDR2 FQDESV (reference sequence). This CDR3 reads CASSLSSSRDNEQFF. In nucleotides, the CDR3 is TGTGCCAGCAGCTTATCGTCCAGCAGGGACAATGAGCAGTTCTTC.

The CDR3 protein is CASSGVSGANVLTF. The CDR3 bases are TGTGCCAGCAGTGGAGTATCTGGGGCCAACGTCCTGACTTTC. This chain links TRBV2 with TRBJ2-6; D remains unclear. There are 14 residues in the CDR3. V shed 4 bases and J shed 1 base, with 5 bases lying between them. Per the germline V gene, CDR1 is SNHLY and CDR2 is FYNNEI.

The chain uses TRBV4-1 and TRBJ2-3, with D maybe TRBD1 (6 bases). The V end was cut by 2 bases, the J end by 6 bases, with 15 bases between. The CDR3 covers 15 residues. Looked up from germline, CDR1 is MGHRA and CDR2 is YSYEKL. The CDR3 is CASSQTWGRLDTQYF. The CDR3 DNA reads as TGCGCCAGCAGCCAAACGTGGGGGCGCCTCGATACGCAGTATTTT.

Concerning this clone itself: Other DNA variants within this sample encode the same CDR3. The J gene is TRBJ2-3, the V gene TRBV24-1; D is unclear. V was shortened by 4 bases and J by 3 bases, with 7 bases between the two germline ends. CDR1 is KGHDR and CDR2 is SFDVKD in the germline V gene. The CDR3 covers 13 residues. Written as DNA, the CDR3 is TGTGCCACCAGTGACCCCGTTACAGATACGCAGTATTTT. Its protein is CATSDPVTDTQYF.

The V call is TRBV5-1, the J call TRBJ2-1, with 11 bases that match TRBD2. The length of the CDR3 is 15 residues. The germline gives CDR1 SGHRS, CDR2 YFSETQ. J gave up 1 base and V 6 bases, and 3 bases lay outside the gene matches. The CDR3 region is CASTLAGGSYNEQFF. CDR3 nucleotides: TGCGCCAGCACCCTAGCGGGAGGATCCTACAATGAGCAGTTCTTC.